The source of this TCR beta chain is a study of T cell responses to AZD1222 COVID-19 vaccine. The study's findings and limits: Mostly white British, mostly female donors; authors suggested clonal diversity may be underestimated. The study found vaccine-associated CD4 TCRs spanning spike, dominant at 160-218 and 743-854. The study reported that nearly half of spike-specific TCRs target unmutated variant regions. Repertoires were obtained solely post-peak T cell response.

Note on this clone: What it binds is not known.

This CDR3 is built from 16 residues. Germline CDR1 is SGDLS and CDR2 is YYNGEE. After removal of 3 bases from V and 1 base from J, the junction contained 6 bases not matched to a gene. Libraries were prepared by immunoSEQ multiplex PCR; TCRdb keeps only in-frame clonotypes and omits some of them. Of approximately 140,000 clones in the sample, 92% were seen once. J is TRBJ1-1 and V is TRBV9; 10 bases align to TRBD1. Sequenced material: peripheral blood, taken 28 days after the second AZD1222 dose. This clonotype was sampled from an adult who received the AZD1222 COVID-19 vaccine. The CDR3 reads CASSGSTGGGNTEAFF. The CDR3 coding sequence is TGTGCCAGCAGCGGCTCGACAGGGGGCGGGAACACTGAAGCTTTCTTT.